This T cell receptor beta chain was found in a study of T cell responses to AZD1222 COVID-19 vaccine. About this clone: Its specificity is not known.

General study findings and limits: Clonal diversity was possibly underestimated, and the donors were mostly white British, with more females. Across spike, vaccine-associated CD4 TCRs were found, dominant at 160-218 and 743-854.

Looked up from germline, CDR1 is SQVTM and CDR2 is ANQGSEA. The V gene end was trimmed by 1 base and the J gene end by 5 bases; junction bases not matched to a gene: 7. The CDR3 sequence is 14 residues long. Sequencing was performed with immunoSEQ multiplex PCR; in TCRdb, only in-frame clones are kept and a portion is missing. The sample contains approximately 130,000 clones, about 93% of which appear only once. The V gene is TRBV29-1, the J gene TRBJ2-7; 8 nucleotides agree with TRBD1. This sequence was found in an adult in good health. The sample consisted of peripheral blood, taken on day 0 of AZD1222 vaccination. The CDR3 protein is CSVEGQGLKNEQYF. CDR3 DNA: TGCAGCGTTGAAGGACAGGGGTTGAAGAACGAGCAGTACTTC.